This T cell receptor beta chain was recovered during a study of T cell changes during pregnancy in multiple sclerosis (dated by TCRdb to about 2019). About the full investigation: The study looked at changes in the T cell repertoire across pregnancy in women with multiple sclerosis.

Unmatched junction bases come to 1, with V trimmed by 3 bases and J by 2 bases. The CDR3 sequence holds 14 residues, the cysteine and phenylalanine included. CDR3 DNA is the only sequence kept; it has 42 bases, read in frame from the first base. Looking up the germline V gene yields CDR1 SGHDT and CDR2 YYEEEE. Notes on this clone: The target of this receptor is not known. It has no much larger one-base neighbor in the sample; base qualities were not kept.

Receptor libraries were prepared by the immunoSEQ multiplex PCR assay. TCRdb took over this immuneACCESS table, retaining in-frame rearrangements with V and J assigned. Such tables are incomplete; in checked studies, under half of the missing clones stem from an unresolved V gene, and the remainder is unexplained. The sample records nearly 110,000 clones, about nine tenths of which are singletons. The ten largest make up around 0.8% of the sample. The rearrangement joined TRBV5-6 to TRBJ1-5, with 8 junctional bases fitting TRBD1. The sequence was collected from a female donor in good health, enrolled as a control in a pregnancy study. The sample was peripheral blood, taken in the third trimester of pregnancy. CDR3 reads: CASSSGQGNQPQHF. The sequence in DNA is TGTGCCAGCAGCTCGGGACAGGGCAATCAGCCCCAGCATTTT.